This entry lists 22 T cell receptor beta chains sequenced from one sample in a study of shared clonotypes between healthy human individuals. Profiling relied on immunoSEQ multiplex PCR, and the TCRdb table lists in-frame clones only, not all of them. The repertoire includes approximately 2.1 million clones, more than 80% of them detected once, and 0.39% sits in the top ten. The sequenced sample was naive CD4+ T cells from PBMCs. Sample subset: CD45RA+ positively selected. Receptor source: a man between 18 and 29 years old in good health. Some clones in this sample may be carry-over from other donors' samples.

The CDR3 region has the DNA TGCGCCAGCAGCGAGACCCTCGGGGGTGGGGCTGAAGCTTTCTTT. This encodes CASSETLGGGAEAFF. V is TRBV5-1 and J is TRBJ1-1, with a possible D match to TRBD1 (5 bases). Trimming left V 4 bases short and J 6 bases short, with 19 bases between. The germline gives CDR1 SGHRS, CDR2 YFSETQ. The CDR3 length is 15 residues.

The chain uses TRBV19 and TRBJ1-2, with D hard to call. The germline V gene encodes CDR1 LNHDA and CDR2 SQIVND (reference sequence). CDR3 length equals 13 residues. Trimming cost V 10 bases and J 2 bases, with 14 bases left between them. The CDR3 coding sequence is TGTGCCACCGCGGACCCAACGAACTATGGCTACACCTTC. This translates into CATADPTNYGYTF.

This chain links TRBV10-3 with TRBJ2-7; a weak D match, TRBD1 (7 bases). The V end was cut by 0 bases, the J end by 2 bases, with 11 bases between. Germline CDR1 is ENHRY and CDR2 is SYGVKD. The CDR3 sequence is 15 residues long. Here the CDR3 reads CAISESGQRAYEQYF. CDR3 DNA: TGTGCCATCAGTGAGTCGGGACAGCGGGCCTACGAGCAGTACTTC.

The chain uses TRBV7-2 and TRBJ2-7; D unresolved. The V end lost 2 bases, the J end lost 3 bases, and 5 bases lay between the germline ends. Germline values: CDR1 SGHTA, CDR2 FQGNSA. The CDR3 covers 12 residues. CDR3: CASSLILYEQYF. CDR3 bases: TGTGCCAGCAGCTTAATACTCTACGAGCAGTACTTC. Full variable domain (missing parts from reference TRBV7-2 and TRBJ2-7): GAGVSQSPSNKVTEKGKDVELRCDPISGHTALYWYRQSLGQGLEFLIYFQGNSAPDKSGLPSDRFSAERTGGSVSTLTIQRTQQEDSAVYLCASSLILYEQYFGPGTRLTVT.

About this clone: Other DNA sequences from this sample encode an identical CDR3 as well. This chain joins TRBV7-2 and TRBJ2-7; 16 bases line up with TRBD2. The CDR3 has 18 residues. V shed 1 base and J 0 bases; nucleotides not matched to a gene: 3. Germline CDR1 and CDR2: SGHTA and FQGNSA. The CDR3 reads CASSLVGLAGGYSYEQYF. The CDR3 nucleotides are TGTGCCAGCAGCTTAGTGGGACTAGCGGGGGGGTACTCCTACGAGCAGTACTTC.

The chain couples TRBV11-2 to TRBJ2-4, with D unresolved. Trimming removed 5 bases from V and 5 bases from J, with 13 bases in between. The CDR3 runs 14 residues. Germline loops: CDR1 SGHAT, CDR2 FQNNGV. The CDR3 reads CASSPRWGENIQYF. CDR3 DNA sequence: TGTGCCAGCAGCCCCCGTTGGGGTGAAAACATTCAGTACTTC.

The V and J genes are TRBV15 and TRBJ2-3; D is uncertain. V lost 3 bases, J lost 5 bases, and 9 bases lay in between. There are 13 residues in the CDR3. CDR1 and CDR2 from the germline V gene are LNHNV and YYDKDF (reference sequence). DNA for the CDR3: TGTGCCACCAGCAGGAACCCCGGAGATACGCAGTATTTT. It translates to CATSRNPGDTQYF.

The rearrangement links TRBV7-3 to TRBJ2-5, with TRBD2 matching 8 bases. The CDR3 is 14 residues long. Germline V CDR1 and CDR2: SGHTA, FQGTGA. J lost 4 bases, V lost 5 bases, and 6 bases had no gene match. CDR3 sequence: CASSPGTRGETQYF. The CDR3 DNA follows: TGTGCCAGCAGCCCCGGGACTAGGGGAGAGACCCAGTACTTC.

This chain links TRBV28 with TRBJ1-1, with 7 positions matching TRBD1. Germline CDR1 and CDR2: MDHEN and SYDVKM. The CDR3 has 13 amino acids. V shed 11 bases, J shed 4 bases, and the junction held 10 bases outside the gene matches. The CDR3 region has the DNA TGTGCCGCAGCTTTAACAGGGGCCACTGAAGCTTTCTTT. Translating gives CAAALTGATEAFF.

J is TRBJ2-2 and V is TRBV6-1, with D unclear. Germline CDR1 is MNHNS and CDR2 is SASEGT. Trimming shortened V by 2 bases and J by 2 bases, and 9 bases separated the two germline ends. The CDR3 is 15 residues long. The CDR3 is CASSEMSLNTGELFF. The CDR3 coding sequence is TGTGCCAGCAGTGAAATGAGTCTAAACACCGGGGAGCTGTTTTTT.

V gene TRBV7-6 combines with J gene TRBJ2-2, with D unclear. Germline values: CDR1 SGHVS, CDR2 FNYEAQ. The length of the CDR3 is 13 residues. V was cut by 5 bases and J by 8 bases, with 12 bases left in between. For the CDR3, the DNA is TGTGCCAGCAGCCCTCAGCCCCGGGGGGAGCTGTTTTTT. This sequence encodes CASSPQPRGELFF.

Details on this clone: Other nucleotide sequences in the sample specify the same CDR3. This rearrangement joins TRBV18 to TRBJ2-7; 9 bases line up with TRBD2. J gave up 0 bases and V 0 bases, and 3 bases lay outside the gene matches. Per germline, CDR1 KGHSH and CDR2 LQKENI. The CDR3 is 16 residues long. CDR3 DNA sequence: TGTGCCAGCTCACCACCGGGACTAGCAGACTCCTACGAGCAGTACTTC. This gives the protein CASSPPGLADSYEQYF.

This clone appeared a single time. The V and J genes are TRBV7-9 and TRBJ2-2, with 8 bases identical to TRBD1. The CDR3 loop spans 17 amino acids. J lost 7 bases, V lost 6 bases, and 16 bases had no gene match. Germline V gene data show CDR1 as SEHNR and CDR2 as FQNEAQ (reference sequence). This chain's CDR3 is CASRLQGGGYLDGELFF. Written as DNA, the CDR3 is TGTGCCAGCAGACTACAGGGGGGAGGCTATCTGGACGGGGAGCTGTTTTTT.

The chain combines TRBV5-1 with TRBJ1-2; D ambiguous. CDR1 and CDR2 (germline): SGHRS, YFSETQ. The V end was cut by 3 bases, the J end by 4 bases, with 10 bases between. The CDR3 has 13 amino acids. The chain's CDR3 is CASSSPESYGYTF. DNA of the CDR3: TGCGCCAGCAGCTCACCTGAATCCTATGGCTACACCTTC.

CDR3 sequence reads: CSVAGFYEQTQYF. In DNA form, the CDR3 reads TGCAGCGTTGCAGGGTTCTATGAACAGACCCAGTACTTC. This chain links TRBV29-1 with TRBJ2-5; TRBD1 might be the D (5 bases). The CDR3 extends over 13 amino acids. CDR1 SQVTM and CDR2 ANQGSEA come from the germline V gene. Trimming left V 4 bases short and J 6 bases short, with 15 bases between.

V and J are TRBV5-1 and TRBJ2-5; D possibly corresponds to TRBD2 (5 bases). This CDR3 is built from 14 residues. V was trimmed by 2 bases and J by 3 bases, leaving 11 bases between them. Germline CDR1 and CDR2: SGHRS and YFSETQ. CDR3 bases: TGCGCCAGCAGCTTATCAGCGGCAGAAGAGACCCAGTACTTC. This translates into CASSLSAAEETQYF.

This chain links TRBV30 with TRBJ2-5, with TRBD2 as a possible D gene (5 bases). From germline, CDR1 is GTSNPN and CDR2 SVGIG (reference sequence). The CDR3 contains 13 residues. Trimming took 3 bases from V and 5 from J, leaving 13 bases between them. This chain's CDR3 is CAWSLGRGETQYF. CDR3 bases: TGTGCCTGGAGCCTTGGTAGAGGGGAGACCCAGTACTTC.

This clone showed up just once. The chain uses TRBV5-6 and TRBJ1-2; a weak D match, TRBD1 (5 bases). This CDR3 is 15 amino acids long. Germline CDR1 reads SGHDT; CDR2 reads YYEEEE. V lost 1 base, J lost 5 bases, and 15 bases lay in between. The CDR3 bases are TGTGCCAGCAGCTTGTTCCCAGGGAAAGAGTATGGCTACACCTTC. Translating gives CASSLFPGKEYGYTF. Full variable domain (remainder filled in from reference TRBV5-6 and TRBJ1-2): DAGVTQSPTHLIKTRGQQVTLRCSPKSGHDTVSWYQQALGQGPQFIFQYYEEEERQRGNFPDRFSGHQFPNYSSELNVNALLLGDSALYLCASSLFPGKEYGYTFGSGTRLTVV.

This chain joins TRBV10-3 and TRBJ2-1; no firm D call. The germline V gene encodes CDR1 ENHRY and CDR2 SYGVKD. Trimming took off 4 bases at V and 1 base at J, with 8 bases between the two ends. There are 14 residues in the CDR3. CDR3 nucleotide sequence: TGTGCCATCAGTGTATCCGTATCCTACAATGAGCAGTTCTTC. It specifies CAISVSVSYNEQFF.

The table lists this clone with a few counts. This rearrangement joins TRBV2 to TRBJ1-1; tentative D call: TRBD1 (5 bases). V was shortened by 2 bases and J by 11 bases, with 15 bases between the two germline ends. The germline V gene has CDR1 SNHLY and CDR2 FYNNEI. This CDR3 is built from 13 residues. CDR3 amino acids: CASSEQGVSEAFF. The DNA of the CDR3 is TGTGCCAGCAGTGAACAGGGAGTAAGCGAGGCTTTCTTT.

The chain carries TRBV25-1 and TRBJ2-5; a possible D gene is TRBD2 (7 bases). V was shortened by 6 bases and J by 4 bases, with 18 bases between the two germline ends. CDR1 is MGHDK and CDR2 is SYGVNS in the germline V gene. This CDR3 contains 15 residues. The CDR3: CASRGRWGGGETQYF. As DNA, the CDR3 is TGTGCCAGCAGAGGACGTTGGGGAGGGGGAGAGACCCAGTACTTC. Variable domain in full (rest from reference TRBV25-1 and TRBJ2-5): EADIYQTPRYLVIGTGKKITLECSQTMGHDKMYWYQQDPGMELHLIHYSYGVNSTEKGDLSSESTVSRIRTEHFPLTLESARPSHTSQYLCASRGRWGGGETQYFGPGTRLLVL.

V gene TRBV28 combines with J gene TRBJ1-5, with TRBD1 identical over 8 bases. Trimming took 7 bases from V and 9 from J; bases not matched to a gene: 14. Germline-derived CDR1 and CDR2 are MDHEN and SYDVKM. CDR3 length: 15 residues. CDR3 coding DNA: TGTGCCAGCATGGAGTCAGGGGGCACGCGATGGCCCCAGCATTTT. Translation gives CASMESGGTRWPQHF.